This record looks at one TCR beta chain sequence and its context. What it recognizes is unknown. Some clones are missing from TCRdb's copy, which holds only in-frame ones; the method was immunoSEQ multiplex PCR. The table has some 16,000 clones, about 79% seen once. This specimen belongs to a study of CD4 T cells in relation to SARS-CoV-2 and coronaviruses. Before the COVID-19 pandemic, during about 2011-2019, CD4+ T cells were taken from unexposed donors. Isolation of CD4+ T cells took place after less than 13 days in culture. Unexposed-donor CD4+ T cells were probed with SARS-CoV-2 S/N and four cold-coronavirus spikes, cells permitting. Germline loops: CDR1 SQVTM, CDR2 ANQGSEA. V dropped 0 bases and J dropped 3 bases, with 13 bases sitting between them. The CDR3 is 15 amino acids.

Sequenced input: CD4+ T cells from PBMCs, cultured in vitro. This clonotype originated in a human donor in good health. J is TRBJ2-3 and V is TRBV29-1; perhaps TRBD2 as D (7 bases). CDR3 nucleotide sequence: TGCAGCGTTGAAGATCGGGGGCGGGGGACAGATACGCAGTATTTT. As protein: CSVEDRGRGTDTQYF.